This T cell receptor (beta chain) was sequenced for a study of regulatory T cells in long-lasting Graves disease. Time point denoted: newly diagnosed GD, antithyroid drugs for less than 3 months. Researchers made the TCR library from RNA that was extracted from PBMCs. In building TCR beta libraries, iRepertoire HTBI primers were used together with Arm-PCR of CDR3 regions. TCRdb redid the calling of the multiplex PCR reads with MiXCR, one entry per CDR3 protein. This repertoire shows about 620,000 distinct CDR3 sequences, approximately 15% found once; its top ten account for 18%. In this sample, this clonotype turned up a few times. CDR1 MDHEN and CDR2 SYDVKM come from the germline V gene. There are 11 residues in the CDR3. V was pared by 10 bases and J by 12 bases, with 8 bases of the junction left unmatched. These same data were also listed under a study on T cells in Graves' hyperthyroidism and ophthalmopathy. According to that study: Patients aged 18 to 65 had newly diagnosed hyperthyroidism that had lasted under 2 months.

The V call is TRBV28, the J call TRBJ2-7; TRBD2 matches 11 bases. This receptor was obtained from a woman under 40 with Graves disease. Material: peripheral blood mononuclear cells (PBMCs), obtained at new diagnosis, from a patient treated with antithyroid drugs. The CDR3: CATTSGSLRYF. As DNA, the CDR3 is TGTGCCACCACTAGCGGGAGTCTTCGGTACTTC.